Listed below are T cell receptor beta chains from one sample, sequenced in a study of regulatory T cells in long-lasting Graves disease. TCRdb called the multiplex PCR reads again in MiXCR, with one record for every CDR3 protein. The table has about 430,000 distinct CDR3 sequences, 15% seen once. These data also formed part of another study, on T cells in Graves' hyperthyroidism and ophthalmopathy.

The sample in question was peripheral blood mononuclear cells (PBMCs), obtained at new diagnosis, from a patient treated with antithyroid drugs. All receptors derive from a woman aged 40 to 49 with Graves disease. Both conserved end residues are part of each CDR3. The order of the fields is V gene, CDR3 protein.

V gene: TRBV28
CDR3 protein: CASRQNRDSYEQYF

V gene: TRBV2
CDR3 protein: CASRRIQETQYF

V gene: TRBV6-2/TRBV6-3
CDR3 protein: CASSSTGPGRWADEAFF

V gene: TRBV28
CDR3 protein: CASRERVRGGELFF

V gene: TRBV24-1
CDR3 protein: CATSAAQGSWEQSF

V gene: TRBV6-2/TRBV6-3
CDR3 protein: CASSLDRGRSGANVLTF

V gene: TRBV7-3
CDR3 protein: CASSTGLAGGNEQFF

V gene: TRBV20-1
CDR3 protein: CSARDAGTSEGPGARLAQYF

V gene: TRBV9
CDR3 protein: CASSLTSGRAGTDTQYF

V gene: TRBV19
CDR3 protein: CASSISGSGTGELFF

V gene: TRBV5-1
CDR3 protein: CASRLRTDSYEQYF

V gene: TRBV12-3/TRBV12-4
CDR3 protein: CASSLVGVGEQFF

V gene: TRBV15
CDR3 protein: CATSRDLGDTGELFF

V gene: TRBV6-1
CDR3 protein: CASSDRLMGQETQYF

V gene: TRBV6-1
CDR3 protein: CASRTGSLPDTQYF

V gene: TRBV2
CDR3 protein: CASSALDRNNQPQHF

V gene: TRBV19
CDR3 protein: CASSIEAASTDTQYF

V gene: TRBV7-2
CDR3 protein: CASSPHGTSGSVLGEQYF

V gene: TRBV3-1
CDR3 protein: CASSRGTGGTLSYEQYF

V gene: TRBV7-9
CDR3 protein: CASSSPFGLSYTF

V gene: TRBV20-1
CDR3 protein: CSARDRGESTDTQYF

V gene: TRBV20-1
CDR3 protein: CSAHSGSTSTDTQYF

V gene: TRBV20-1
CDR3 protein: CSAREGGWGSYNEQFF

V gene: TRBV5-1
CDR3 protein: CASSAGTPQTLTDTQYF

V gene: TRBV3-1
CDR3 protein: CASSQDVAGDHYGYTF

V gene: TRBV5-8
CDR3 protein: CASSPNIGTEAFF

V gene: TRBV2
CDR3 protein: CASSDGQGRADTQYF

V gene: TRBV20-1
CDR3 protein: CSARIRGPDTQYF

V gene: TRBV18
CDR3 protein: CASSSDRSKGTLHF

V gene: TRBV5-1
CDR3 protein: CASSSLRGTGPYNEQFF

V gene: TRBV4-3
CDR3 protein: CASSPELAGVVYNEQFF

V gene: TRBV9
CDR3 protein: CASSEKGAPNTGELFF

V gene: TRBV12-5
CDR3 protein: CASGLGQGLFF

V gene: TRBV7-9
CDR3 protein: CASSLALPGASGYTF

V gene: TRBV29-1
CDR3 protein: CSVVFAGAEAFF

V gene: TRBV9
CDR3 protein: CASSVSGTGNNEQFF

V gene: TRBV6-1
CDR3 protein: CASTTVREAFF

V gene: TRBV12-3/TRBV12-4
CDR3 protein: CASTRTSGNTIYF

V gene: TRBV11-3
CDR3 protein: CASSQVPRRYNEQFF

V gene: TRBV14
CDR3 protein: CASSQGAAGGGNEQFF

V gene: TRBV28
CDR3 protein: CASSQGGANYGYTF

V gene: TRBV9
CDR3 protein: CASTAEGLTTDTQYF

V gene: TRBV7-8
CDR3 protein: CASSHRQGRGYTF

V gene: TRBV29-1
CDR3 protein: CSVTLAALATQYF

V gene: TRBV24-1
CDR3 protein: CATSETDNQPQHF

V gene: TRBV7-9
CDR3 protein: CASSFTGLTSPLHF

V gene: TRBV29-1
CDR3 protein: CSVVFGGGAYNEQFF

V gene: TRBV9
CDR3 protein: CASSVTGDSNYGYTF

V gene: TRBV6-5
CDR3 protein: CASSYVQGALYEQYF

V gene: TRBV3-1
CDR3 protein: CASSPAGNDQPQHF

V gene: TRBV28
CDR3 protein: CASSLWRGLDTGELFF

V gene: TRBV11-2
CDR3 protein: CASRPARAGVIGNTIYF

V gene: TRBV30
CDR3 protein: CAWSVFSGTQYF

V gene: TRBV6-5
CDR3 protein: CASSYVENTEAFF

V gene: TRBV6-2/TRBV6-3
CDR3 protein: CASSYGVRGRGLYEQYF

V gene: TRBV28
CDR3 protein: CASSQGLIGSPLHF

V gene: TRBV11-2
CDR3 protein: CASSLGQGVLFEQYF

V gene: TRBV10-3
CDR3 protein: CAISVNTGELFF

V gene: TRBV15
CDR3 protein: CATSRDLRGETQYF

V gene: TRBV10-3
CDR3 protein: CAISDVSGTASYNEQFF